This T cell receptor (beta chain) was identified in a study of blood T cell repertoires in COVID-19. The V gene's germline CDR1 is SGHNT and CDR2 YYREEE (reference sequence). J was trimmed by 6 bases and V by 1 base; bases with no gene match: 2. The CDR3 totals 13 residues. In the original workflow: Amplified reference gene primers provided the basis for estimating nucleated cell counts. Clones were read by immunoSEQ multiplex PCR, and TCRdb kept only the in-frame ones, dropping some. That table gives V, J and clone size, and the DNA gave D and trimming. This table has about 170,000 clones, about 83% appearing once.

The rearrangement uses TRBV5-4 and TRBJ2-3; 7 bases map to TRBD2. Sequenced input: peripheral blood. This TCR was recovered from a woman in her sixties or seventies who had recovered from COVID-19. CDR3 nucleotides: TGTGCCAGCAGCTTGCCGCGGGGGGATACGCAGTATTTT. Its translation: CASSLPRGDTQYF.